Reported below is one T cell receptor (beta chain). What it binds is unknown. Sampling of blood occurred at baseline, cycle 4 day 1, and cycle 7 day 1. This entry comes from a study of OX40 agonist ivuxolimab in advanced cancers. About the research overall: A history of anti-PD-1, anti-PD-L1 or anti-CTLA-4 therapy was acceptable, and approximately 40% had some. Notes on the study in general: Low normalized clonal expansion also occurred in some nonresponding patients.

V lost 5 bases and J 0 bases, leaving 17 bases between the germline ends. CDR1 MNHEY and CDR2 SMNVEV come from the germline V gene (reference sequence). CDR3 length: 17 residues. The table came from immunoSEQ multiplex PCR; TCRdb's copy has only in-frame clones and leaves some out. This table has roughly 60,000 clones, approximately 85% appearing once. The J gene is TRBJ1-5, the V gene TRBV27, with D uncertain. This clonotype was obtained from an adult with an advanced solid tumor such as melanoma, head and neck, liver or kidney cancer. Sequencing was performed on CD4+ or CD8+ T cells sorted from blood, taken in a trial of the OX40 agonist ivuxolimab. The CDR3 nucleotides read TGTGCCAGCAGTCCCCAACCCGTAAGCAGTAGCAATCAGCCCCAGCATTTT. It specifies CASSPQPVSSSNQPQHF.